The sequence of this T cell receptor beta chain was determined in a study of shared clonotypes between healthy human individuals. Study-wide points: The study drew on few donors, limiting represented genetic and exposure-history diversity. Clonotype sharing among donors was expected to depend on sequencing depth.

On this clone: Its antigen is unidentified.

The investigators split CD4+ cells into a CD45RA+ naive subset and a CD45RA-negative memory subset. For every subset, genomic DNA was evenly distributed across several immunoSEQ plates. Clones were sequenced by immunoSEQ multiplex PCR, and TCRdb holds only the in-frame ones, with some missing. The top ten hold more than 0.35% of the sample, which has fewer than 2.5 million clones, over 85% seen once. The source is a man between 18 and 35 years old in good health. Some clones in this sample may be carry-over from other donors' samples. The sequencing input was naive CD4+ T cells from PBMCs. As to subset: CD45RA+ positively selected.

The CDR3 DNA sequence: TGTGCCAGCAGTTCTTCTCCGGGGGGCAGTGAAAAACTGTTTTTT. Amino acid sequence: CASSSSPGGSEKLFF. The rearrangement uses TRBV6-1 and TRBJ1-4, with a weak D call TRBD1 (6 bases). The CDR3 has 15 residues. The germline V gene encodes CDR1 MNHNS and CDR2 SASEGT. Trimming cost V 5 bases and J 7 bases, with 17 bases left between them.